This TCR beta chain originates from a study of blood T cell repertoires in COVID-19 (dated by TCRdb to the early 2020s). As for the study more broadly: Collaborator samples came from the United States, Italy and Spain and covered acute and convalescent phases of COVID-19. The material from the prospective study consisted of cDNA or gDNA derived from T cells, B-cell-depleted T cells, or PBMCs. Deeply sampled blood TCRbeta repertoires from subjects exposed to, actively infected with, or recovered from COVID-19 were included in the dataset. A freely available public database, intended as a resource for researchers studying the immune response to SARS-CoV-2, is where the repertoires were released. The samples were drawn from the first 160 participants of the ongoing ImmuneRACE study and from 1,200 or so subjects provided by 6 global collaborators. Nearly every sample came with metadata listing a de-identified subject ID, COVID-19 status, age in years and sex. Where HLA class I and class II types were available, the types were taken from metadata supplied by the sample provider, not from assay-based typing. The investigation overall reported the following: The quantity of clinical and demographic metadata differed by source and by participant and was supplied without curation.

On this clone: Its antigen remains unidentified. No much larger clonotype is one base removed from it; base qualities were not supplied.

Each collaborating institution followed its own protocols to collect whole blood in K2EDTA tubes. For TCRbeta analysis, collaborators shipped samples as frozen whole blood, isolated PBMCs, or DNA extracted from either of those sample types. From the cysteine through the phenylalanine, the CDR3 covers 14 amino acids. Just the 42-base CDR3 DNA is kept, in frame starting at base 1. Here V drops 4 bases and J drops 3 bases, and the junction holds 1 base not matched to any gene. Per the germline V gene, SGHTA is the CDR1 and FQGNSA is the CDR2. The immunoSEQ Assay, a bias-controlled multiplex PCR, was used to amplify TCRbeta CDR3 regions from genomic DNA. On the authors' methods: Within the assay, amplification of reference gene primers was used to estimate how many nucleated cells each sample contained. To quantify the absolute abundance of each unique TCRbeta CDR3 rearrangement, sequence reads were collapsed and filtered. For each sample, productive Simpson clonality was calculated as the square root of Simpson's diversity index across productive rearrangements. As stored in TCRdb, this immuneACCESS dataset retains in-frame rearrangements with V and J assigned. A fraction of the clones does not appear; measured against another copy, unresolved V genes explain less than half of the discrepancy, and the remainder lacks a known reason. That table gives V, J and clone size, and the DNA gave D and trimming. This sample gives 20,000 or so clones in total; 70% to 90% of them show up just once. 7.9% of the sample is taken by the ten largest.

This sequence was found in a human donor with active COVID-19. The donor label of this sample is uncertain. The receptor chain draws on TRBV7-2 and TRBJ2-1; TRBD2 fits 9 bases in the junction. The source material was peripheral blood. The sequence in DNA is TGTGCCAGCAGCTCTAGCGGGATCTACAATGAGCAGTTCTTC. Its protein product is CASSSSGIYNEQFF.